The rows below give T cell receptor beta chains drawn from one sample of a study of PD-1 blockade in classical Hodgkin lymphoma. Repertoires were generated with immunoSEQ multiplex PCR, while TCRdb's copy carries only in-frame clones and drops some. The table shows nearly 20,000 clones, with roughly 80% occurring only once. The specimen comprised CD4+ T cells from blood, sampled before the fourth cycle of nivolumab. All receptors derive from a human donor with classical Hodgkin lymphoma. Both conserved end residues are trimmed from each CDR3. The D gene is left open where the match is weak.

v_call	d_call	j_call	cdr3_aa
TRBV9	-	TRBJ2-3	ASSRGTTDTQY
TRBV19	-	TRBJ2-7	ASSIVVGSEQY
TRBV5-1	TRBD2	TRBJ2-1	ASSLTSGYIGEQF
TRBV6-1	-	TRBJ1-2	ASGRRGYGYT
TRBV7-3	-	TRBJ2-3	ASSRQRSDTQY
TRBV6-5	TRBD1	TRBJ1-3	ASSYRGTASGNTIY
TRBV6-5	-	TRBJ2-7	ASSQIGRLEQY
TRBV29-1	TRBD2	TRBJ2-1	SGTSGTYNEQF
TRBV6-1	-	TRBJ2-5	ASSEAGTETQY
TRBV5-1	-	TRBJ2-5	ASSLDAESVRETQY
TRBV19	-	TRBJ2-1	ASSMGHSYNEQF
TRBV5-6	TRBD2	TRBJ2-7	ASSLGETRLAGYEQY
TRBV19	-	TRBJ2-5	ASSITRAETQY
TRBV27	-	TRBJ1-4	ASSQGSANEKLF
TRBV6-5	TRBD1	TRBJ2-5	ASSRTGSGETQY
TRBV28	TRBD1	TRBJ2-7	ASSLAHRGNEQY
TRBV19	-	TRBJ2-3	ASSRRAQPDTQY
TRBV5-1	-	TRBJ2-2	ASRPGERGTGELF
TRBV28	TRBD1	TRBJ1-5	ASSSGGSRQPQH
TRBV7-8	-	TRBJ1-5	ASSYDRRDTSYRNQPQH
TRBV9	TRBD1	TRBJ2-3	ASSEGAFTDTQY
TRBV10-3	-	TRBJ1-2	AISESAKGGYT
TRBV6-1	-	TRBJ2-3	ASSEALQGSDTQY
TRBV28	TRBD1	TRBJ2-7	ASSLTGGMSEQY
TRBV7-2	TRBD2	TRBJ2-1	ASSSPTGGYNEQF
TRBV5-1	-	TRBJ2-3	ASSLAGADTQY
TRBV6-5	-	TRBJ1-1	ASSTRQIMNTEAF
TRBV5-4	-	TRBJ2-1	ASSLVQGVSYNEQF
TRBV6-1	-	TRBJ1-5	ASSVGAYSNQPQH
TRBV7-2	-	TRBJ2-7	ASSASGHSYEQY
TRBV25-1	-	TRBJ1-1	ATRTSTEAF
TRBV7-9	TRBD1	TRBJ2-7	ASSWDRVSYEQY
TRBV19	-	TRBJ2-1	ASSTRDKVEQF
TRBV27	TRBD2	TRBJ2-1	ASRTTRGAGGPSYNEQF
TRBV19	-	TRBJ2-1	ASSTWGPSDNEQF
TRBV29-1	TRBD2	TRBJ2-7	SVAPGRWVEQY
TRBV5-4	TRBD2	TRBJ2-7	ASSRTSGGSYEQY
TRBV10-1	-	TRBJ2-3	ASSGLQYGTTDTQY
TRBV5-1	-	TRBJ2-3	ASSSSQGNTQY
TRBV28	-	TRBJ2-5	ASSLPPSETQY
TRBV16	-	TRBJ2-5	ASSQRSWPGPETQY
TRBV5-1	TRBD2	TRBJ2-1	ASSLAGTSSYNEQF
TRBV5-4	TRBD2	TRBJ2-7	ASSEGLAYEQY
TRBV6-1	-	TRBJ2-7	ASSLGGFYEQY
TRBV10-3	TRBD2	TRBJ2-3	AISELRAGVSSDTQY
TRBV11-3	-	TRBJ2-2	ASSLGGLGDGELF
TRBV5-1	-	TRBJ2-3	ASSLGLDRGDTQY
TRBV6-1	-	TRBJ2-7	ASSEARYEQY
TRBV21-1	-	TRBJ2-2	ASSKGAGWNTGELF
TRBV14	TRBD2	TRBJ2-3	ASSPGTTPETQY
TRBV10-3	-	TRBJ2-7	AIRQGSSDEQY